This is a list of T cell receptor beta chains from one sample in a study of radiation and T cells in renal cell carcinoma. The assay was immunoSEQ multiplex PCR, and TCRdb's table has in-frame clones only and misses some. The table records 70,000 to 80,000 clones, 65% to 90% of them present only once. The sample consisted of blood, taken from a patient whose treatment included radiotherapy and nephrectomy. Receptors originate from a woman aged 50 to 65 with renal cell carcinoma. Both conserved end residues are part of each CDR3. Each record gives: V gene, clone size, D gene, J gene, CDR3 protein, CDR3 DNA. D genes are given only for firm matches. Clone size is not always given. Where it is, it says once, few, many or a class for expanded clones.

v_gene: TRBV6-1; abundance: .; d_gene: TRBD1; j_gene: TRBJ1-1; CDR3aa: CASNPRGLNTEAFF; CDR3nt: TGTGCCAGCAACCCTAGGGGGCTGAACACTGAAGCTTTCTTT
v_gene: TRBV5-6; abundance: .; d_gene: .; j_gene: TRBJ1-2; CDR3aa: CASSDVGKPAYGYTF; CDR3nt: TGTGCCAGCAGTGACGTCGGGAAGCCCGCCTATGGCTACACCTTC
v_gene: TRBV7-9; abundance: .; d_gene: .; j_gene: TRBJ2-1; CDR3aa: CASSVRHNEQFF; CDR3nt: TGTGCCAGCAGCGTGAGACATAATGAGCAGTTCTTC
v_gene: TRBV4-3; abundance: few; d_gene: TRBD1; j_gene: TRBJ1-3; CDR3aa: CASSQARDSSGNTIYF; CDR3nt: TGCGCCAGCAGCCAAGCCCGGGACAGCTCTGGAAACACCATATATTTT
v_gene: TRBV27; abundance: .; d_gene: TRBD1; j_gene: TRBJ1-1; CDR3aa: CASSSPTTGRTTEAFF; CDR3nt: TGTGCCAGCAGTTCCCCGACGACAGGGCGGACGACTGAAGCTTTCTTT
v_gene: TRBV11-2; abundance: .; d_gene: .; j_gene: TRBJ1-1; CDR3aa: CASSLEFPAEAFF; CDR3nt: TGTGCCAGCAGCTTAGAGTTTCCGGCTGAAGCTTTCTTT
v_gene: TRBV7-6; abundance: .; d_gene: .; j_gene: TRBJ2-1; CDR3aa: CASSSRRYDYNEQFF; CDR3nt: TGTGCCAGCAGCTCCAGGCGTTACGACTACAATGAGCAGTTCTTC
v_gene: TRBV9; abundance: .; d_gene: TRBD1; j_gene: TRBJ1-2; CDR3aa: CASSGQGSSNGEHTF; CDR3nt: TGTGCCAGCAGCGGACAGGGGTCCAGTAACGGCGAACACACCTTC
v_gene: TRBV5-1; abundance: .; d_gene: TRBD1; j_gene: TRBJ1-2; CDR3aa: CASSVTGGGNGYTF; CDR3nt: TGCGCCAGCAGCGTGACAGGGGGCGGGAATGGCTACACCTTC
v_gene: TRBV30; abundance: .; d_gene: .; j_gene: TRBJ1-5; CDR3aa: CAWSKRGDNQPQHF; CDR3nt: TGTGCCTGGAGTAAAAGGGGGGACAATCAGCCCCAGCATTTT
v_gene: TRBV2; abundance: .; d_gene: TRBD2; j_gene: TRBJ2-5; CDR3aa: CASSWTSGGAETQYF; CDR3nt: TGTGCCAGCAGTTGGACTAGCGGGGGGGCTGAGACCCAGTACTTC
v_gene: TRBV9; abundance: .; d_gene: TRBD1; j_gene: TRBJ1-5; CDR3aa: CASSPEGAVQPQHF; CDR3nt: TGTGCCAGCAGCCCTGAGGGGGCGGTTCAGCCCCAGCATTTT
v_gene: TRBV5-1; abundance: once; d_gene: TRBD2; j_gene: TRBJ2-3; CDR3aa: CASSSGGRIDTQYF; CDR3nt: TGCGCCAGCAGCTCGGGCGGGAGAATAGATACGCAGTATTTT
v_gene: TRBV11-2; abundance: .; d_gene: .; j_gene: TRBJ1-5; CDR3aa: CASSLDPGFGNQPQHF; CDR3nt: TGTGCCAGCAGCTTAGATCCAGGGTTTGGCAATCAGCCCCAGCATTTT
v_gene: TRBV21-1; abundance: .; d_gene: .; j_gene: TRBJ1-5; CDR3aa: CASRSRRLENQPQHF; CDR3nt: TGTGCCAGCAGGTCAAGACGTCTTGAGAATCAGCCCCAGCATTTT
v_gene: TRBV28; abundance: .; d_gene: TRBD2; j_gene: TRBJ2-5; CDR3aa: CASSLLAGVETQYF; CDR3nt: TGTGCCAGCAGTCTACTAGCGGGAGTTGAGACCCAGTACTTC
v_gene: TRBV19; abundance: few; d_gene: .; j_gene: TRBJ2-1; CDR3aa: CASSEVGDYNEQFF; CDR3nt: TGTGCCAGTAGTGAGGTCGGGGACTACAATGAGCAGTTCTTC
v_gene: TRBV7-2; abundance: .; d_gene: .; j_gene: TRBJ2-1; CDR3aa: CASSLAGGAPFF; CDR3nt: TGTGCCAGCAGCTTAGCGGGGGGGGCGCCCTTCTTC
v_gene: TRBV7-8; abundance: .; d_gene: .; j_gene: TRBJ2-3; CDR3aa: CASSLMGGGWKDTQYF; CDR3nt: TGTGCCAGCAGCTTAATGGGAGGGGGGTGGAAAGATACGCAGTATTTT
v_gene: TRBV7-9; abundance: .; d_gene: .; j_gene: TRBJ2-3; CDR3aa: CASSLIDTQYF; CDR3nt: TGTGCCAGCAGCTTAATAGATACGCAGTATTTT
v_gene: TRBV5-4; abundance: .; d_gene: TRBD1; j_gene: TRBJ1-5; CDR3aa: CASSRDRASNQPQHF; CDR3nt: TGTGCCAGCAGCCGGGACAGGGCTAGCAATCAGCCCCAGCATTTT
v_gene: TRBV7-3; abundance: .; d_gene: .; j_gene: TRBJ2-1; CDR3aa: CASSPGTTSPYNEQFF; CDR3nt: TGTGCCAGCAGCCCAGGGACGACCTCGCCGTACAATGAGCAGTTCTTC
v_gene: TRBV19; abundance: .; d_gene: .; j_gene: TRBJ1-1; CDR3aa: CASTHRGGSRNTEAFF; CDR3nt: TGTGCCAGTACCCACCGGGGGGGGTCTAGGAACACTGAAGCTTTCTTT
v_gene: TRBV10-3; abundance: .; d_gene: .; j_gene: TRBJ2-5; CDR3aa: CAISEQETQYF; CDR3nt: TGTGCCATCAGTGAGCAAGAGACCCAGTACTTC
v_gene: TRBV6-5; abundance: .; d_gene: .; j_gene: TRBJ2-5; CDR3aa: CASGRYSNQETQYF; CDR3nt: TGTGCCTCCGGACGTTACAGCAACCAAGAGACCCAGTACTTC
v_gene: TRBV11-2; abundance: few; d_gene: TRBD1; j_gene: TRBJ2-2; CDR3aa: CASSLGQGITNTGELFF; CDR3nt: TGTGCCAGCAGCTTAGGACAGGGAATAACGAACACCGGGGAGCTGTTTTTT
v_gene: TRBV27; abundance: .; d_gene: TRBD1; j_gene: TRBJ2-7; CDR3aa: CASSRPGDRIGEQYF; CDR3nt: TGTGCCAGCAGTCGACCCGGGGACAGGATTGGGGAGCAGTACTTC
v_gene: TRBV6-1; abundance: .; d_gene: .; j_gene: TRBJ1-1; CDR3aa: CASSAEGTSNTEAFF; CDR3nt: TGTGCCAGCAGCGCAGAGGGGACGTCTAACACTGAAGCTTTCTTT
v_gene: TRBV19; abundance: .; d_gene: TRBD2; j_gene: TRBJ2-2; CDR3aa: CASSSGRGTGELFF; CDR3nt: TGTGCCAGTAGTAGCGGGAGGGGGACCGGGGAGCTGTTTTTT
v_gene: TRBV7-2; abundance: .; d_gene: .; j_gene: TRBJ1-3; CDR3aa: CASRPRGLSSGNTIYF; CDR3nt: TGTGCCAGCAGGCCCCGGGGTCTGAGCTCTGGAAACACCATATATTTT
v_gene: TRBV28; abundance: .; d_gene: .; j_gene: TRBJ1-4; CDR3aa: CASSSGSTNEKLFF; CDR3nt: TGTGCCAGCAGCTCCGGGTCAACTAATGAAAAACTGTTTTTT
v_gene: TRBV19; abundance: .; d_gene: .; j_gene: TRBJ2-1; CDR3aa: CASWGELLAYNEQFF; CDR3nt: TGTGCCAGTTGGGGGGAACTACTAGCTTACAATGAGCAGTTCTTC
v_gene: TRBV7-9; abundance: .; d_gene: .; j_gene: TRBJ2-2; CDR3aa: CASSFSGYTGELFF; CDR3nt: TGTGCCAGCAGCTTTTCCGGATACACCGGGGAGCTGTTTTTT
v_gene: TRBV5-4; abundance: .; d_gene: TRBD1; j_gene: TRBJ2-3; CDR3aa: CASSFGTFRGLEDTQYF; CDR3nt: TGTGCCAGCAGCTTCGGGACGTTCAGGGGGCTTGAAGATACGCAGTATTTT
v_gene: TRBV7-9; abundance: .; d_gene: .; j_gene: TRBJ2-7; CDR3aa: CASSLDGLLREQYF; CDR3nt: TGTGCCAGCAGCTTAGATGGCCTACTACGAGAGCAGTACTTC
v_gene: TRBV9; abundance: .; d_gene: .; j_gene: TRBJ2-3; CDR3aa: CASSVATSGIGVSYF; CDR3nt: TGTGCCAGCAGCGTAGCTACGAGCGGCATCGGGGTTTCGTATTTT
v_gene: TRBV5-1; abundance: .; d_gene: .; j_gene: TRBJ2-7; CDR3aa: CASREGVGNEQYF; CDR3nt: TGCGCCAGCAGGGAGGGGGTCGGTAACGAGCAGTACTTC